This TCR beta chain is drawn from a study of T cell responses to AZD1222 COVID-19 vaccine. Findings and caveats of the study: White British people made up most donors, females outnumbered males, and clonal diversity was possibly underestimated. Baseline antibody screening turned up just a handful of seropositive AZD1222 recipients. Among spike-specific TCRs, nearly half reportedly target unmutated variant regions.

Clones were sequenced by immunoSEQ multiplex PCR, and TCRdb holds only the in-frame ones, with some missing. The sample lists fewer than 85,000 clones, around four fifths occurring once. This CDR3 contains 14 residues. Germline V gene data show CDR1 as SNHLY and CDR2 as FYNNEI. Between the trimmed V and J ends, which lost 8 bases and 1 base, there was a span of 14 bases. Worth noting for this clone: Its antigen is as yet unknown.

This material consisted of peripheral blood, taken 28 days after the second AZD1222 dose. The V call is TRBV2, the J call TRBJ1-2; D perhaps matches TRBD1 (6 bases). The sequence was obtained from an adult who received the AZD1222 COVID-19 vaccine. Here the CDR3 DNA reads TGTGCCAGCGGGGCCGACAGGCATAACTATGGCTACACCTTC. Translation gives CASGADRHNYGYTF.